These T cell receptor beta chains were read from a single sample in a study of beta chain features in type 1 diabetes. The repertoire was sequenced with immunoSEQ multiplex PCR; TCRdb's copy has only in-frame clones and lacks some. The sample shows approximately 170,000 clones, approximately 8.4% of them seen only once. Sequencing used central memory CD4+ T cells from blood. The source is a man aged 18 to 30 with type 1 diabetes. CDR3s include the opening cysteine and the closing phenylalanine or tryptophan. D genes are given only for firm matches. The size of a clone is reported for some rows only, either as once, few or many, or as a class for expanded clones.

d_call: TRBD2; v_call: TRBV13; j_call: TRBJ2-7; clone_size: few; cdr3_aa: CASSRRTLGAGGSYEQYF; cdr3_nt: TGTGCCAGCAGCCGAAGGACCCTCGGTGCGGGAGGGTCCTACGAGCAGTACTTC
d_call: TRBD1; v_call: TRBV4-3; j_call: TRBJ1-6; clone_size: few; cdr3_aa: CASSQDRQGMSYNSPLHF; cdr3_nt: TGCGCCAGCAGCCAAGATCGACAGGGCATGTCCTATAATTCACCCCTCCACTTT
d_call: TRBD2; v_call: TRBV11-2; j_call: TRBJ2-3; clone_size: few; cdr3_aa: CASSLVRRGGPDTQYF; cdr3_nt: TGTGCCAGCAGCTTAGTTCGTCGGGGGGGGCCAGATACGCAGTATTTT
d_call: .; v_call: TRBV5-6; j_call: TRBJ2-1; clone_size: .; cdr3_aa: CASSQLSGNEQFF; cdr3_nt: TGTGCCAGCAGCCAATTGTCGGGGAATGAGCAGTTCTTC
d_call: TRBD1; v_call: TRBV7-2; j_call: TRBJ1-5; clone_size: few; cdr3_aa: CASSLDRTGRKHF; cdr3_nt: TGTGCCAGCAGCTTGGATCGGACAGGGAGGAAGCATTTT
d_call: TRBD1; v_call: TRBV28; j_call: TRBJ1-1; clone_size: few; cdr3_aa: CASSTGQGRTEAFF; cdr3_nt: TGTGCCAGCAGTACGGGACAGGGGAGGACTGAAGCTTTCTTT
d_call: TRBD2; v_call: TRBV15; j_call: TRBJ2-1; clone_size: .; cdr3_aa: CATSREASGSFYEQFF; cdr3_nt: TGTGCCACCAGCAGAGAGGCTAGCGGGAGTTTCTATGAGCAGTTCTTC
d_call: TRBD2; v_call: TRBV5-4; j_call: TRBJ2-5; clone_size: few; cdr3_aa: CASSTSGGVQETQYF; cdr3_nt: TGTGCCAGCAGCACTAGCGGGGGGGTCCAAGAGACCCAGTACTTC
d_call: .; v_call: TRBV6-5; j_call: TRBJ2-3; clone_size: once; cdr3_aa: CASSFDPGRDTQYF; cdr3_nt: TGTGCCAGCAGTTTTGATCCAGGGAGGGATACGCAGTATTTT
d_call: .; v_call: TRBV18; j_call: TRBJ1-2; clone_size: few; cdr3_aa: CASSPSGARYGYTF; cdr3_nt: TGTGCCAGCTCACCATCGGGAGCACGCTATGGCTACACCTTC
d_call: .; v_call: TRBV2; j_call: TRBJ2-1; clone_size: few; cdr3_aa: CASSYDNEQFF; cdr3_nt: TGTGCCAGCAGTTATGACAATGAGCAGTTCTTC
d_call: TRBD2; v_call: TRBV11-2; j_call: TRBJ2-3; clone_size: .; cdr3_aa: CASSSSGNTDTQYF; cdr3_nt: TGTGCCAGCAGCTCCAGCGGGAACACAGATACGCAGTATTTT
d_call: TRBD1; v_call: TRBV25-1; j_call: TRBJ1-1; clone_size: .; cdr3_aa: CASSDGTERISTEAFF; cdr3_nt: TGTGCCAGCAGTGATGGGACAGAGAGGATCAGCACTGAAGCTTTCTTT
d_call: .; v_call: TRBV28; j_call: TRBJ1-2; clone_size: few; cdr3_aa: CASSLGGADAYYGYTF; cdr3_nt: TGTGCCAGCAGTTTGGGAGGGGCCGATGCCTACTATGGCTACACCTTC
d_call: .; v_call: TRBV30; j_call: TRBJ2-7; clone_size: few; cdr3_aa: CAWTPGGLYEQYF; cdr3_nt: TGTGCCTGGACCCCCGGGGGTCTCTACGAGCAGTACTTC
d_call: .; v_call: TRBV6-5; j_call: TRBJ1-5; clone_size: .; cdr3_aa: CASSSRGNSNQPQHF; cdr3_nt: TGTGCCAGCAGTAGCCGGGGTAATAGCAATCAGCCCCAGCATTTT
d_call: TRBD2; v_call: TRBV9; j_call: TRBJ2-1; clone_size: .; cdr3_aa: CASSVDRGGSASNNEQFF; cdr3_nt: TGTGCCAGCAGCGTAGATCGCGGGGGTAGCGCTAGCAACAATGAGCAGTTCTTC
d_call: TRBD1; v_call: TRBV29-1; j_call: TRBJ1-2; clone_size: .; cdr3_aa: CSVAFDREKGYTF; cdr3_nt: TGCAGCGTTGCATTTGACAGGGAAAAAGGCTACACCTTC